A selection of T cell receptor beta chains follows, all from one sample in a study of cytomegalovirus exposure and HLA in healthy donors. The data were produced by immunoSEQ multiplex PCR, yet TCRdb's version contains in-frame clones alone and is incomplete. The sample has tens of thousands of clones, approximately 69% seen once. Sequenced sample: PBMCs. The receptor set was obtained from a boy between 10 and 17 years old in good health and CMV-seropositive. Both conserved end residues are part of each CDR3. The order of the fields is V gene, CDR3 protein.

>TRBV14
CASSQVGTPGAFF
>TRBV9
CASSVGDRGSNYGYTF
>TRBV30
CAWGQTGAGNTIYF
>TRBV27
CASRDRGVNNQPQHF
>TRBV2
CASSEAPGQVTELFF
>TRBV6-1
CASSENPATGVYGYTF
>TRBV4-3
CASSQELVDYNEQFF
>TRBV28
CASRGGGGGQPQHF
>TRBV5-1
CASSGQGVTEAFF
>TRBV6-5
CASRKTGSTYEQYF
>TRBV4-2
CASSHPRGVGDTQYF
>TRBV4-3
CASSQEGRGYGYTF
>TRBV6-1
CASSEPGQGAAAFF
>TRBV9
CASSTLADSGNTIYF
>TRBV7-9
CASSLVTGAYNEQFF
>TRBV2
CASSRTAHRAFF
>TRBV5-4
CASSLGQGVYGYTF
>TRBV30
CAWSRYSSGRPPTTSTDTQYF
>TRBV5-1
CASSPGQGLTEAFF
>TRBV7-2
CASSLSVLAGKYF
>TRBV30
CAWTQGTVNQPQHF
>TRBV5-1
CASSRTGDLPGYTF
>TRBV6-1
CASSRGDGSYEQYF
>TRBV6-4
CASSGQGSASSPLHF
>TRBV19
CASSIQGRGNQPQHF
>TRBV27
CASRYQWDEGGLLDGYTF
>TRBV6-1
CASSNTGESTEAFF
>TRBV5-1
CASSLDPGTGSEQFF
>TRBV5-6
CASSSTGAEVYGYPF
>TRBV7-9
CASSVPRGQGGELFF
>TRBV7-9
CASSSDRGLQETQYF
>TRBV6-5
CASSYTGGGNTEAFF
>TRBV20-1
CSALEEKLFF
>TRBV11-1
CASSPRTRTDTQYF
>TRBV7-9
CASSNNPGLIRDGYTF
>TRBV9
CASSIGLASPGELFF
>TRBV10-3
CAISGTGRLDGYTF
>TRBV18
CASSQDRDEQYF
>TRBV6-6
CASSAGTVNEKLFF
>TRBV19
CASSMSRGLNTIYF
>TRBV29-1
CSALTNSLSYEQYF
>TRBV5-6
CASTFLAGLTSYNEQFF
>TRBV6-4
CASLDFSNQPQHF
>TRBV6-5
CASSRTGRVGGYTF
>TRBV5-1
CASSFGQSRYNEQFF
>TRBV5-1
CASSKRQGEETQYF
>TRBV20-1
CSRGQGFEQYF
>TRBV15
CATSRGRDREGQPQHF